This T cell receptor (beta chain) comes out of a study of lymphopenia after photon versus proton radiotherapy. This clone occurred a few times. The sample contains more than one DNA sequence encoding this CDR3. Repertoires were generated with immunoSEQ multiplex PCR, while TCRdb's copy carries only in-frame clones and drops some. In the table there are 77,000 or so clones, 65% to 85% of which are singletons. Germline V CDR1 and CDR2: MNHNS, SASEGT. Trimming pared 4 bases from V and 2 bases from J, leaving 8 bases between. The CDR3 length is 13 residues. V and J are TRBV6-1 and TRBJ1-1; D may be TRBD1 (5 bases). Sample: peripheral blood, taken from a patient treated with proton-based radiotherapy. This sequence originates from a man aged 60-69 years with pancreatic cancer. CDR3 loop: CASSADTNTEAFF. CDR3 bases: TGTGCCAGCAGTGCGGACACCAACACTGAAGCTTTCTTT.